The entry below describes one TCR beta chain. This entry is derived from a study of cytotoxic CD8 clonotypes in ibrutinib-treated CLL. TCR beta libraries used about 2 micrograms of genomic DNA from cryopreserved PBMCs. The CDR3 contains 16 residues. The germline V gene encodes CDR1 MNHEY and CDR2 SVGAGI. V lost 2 bases to trimming and J lost 0 bases; unmatched junction nucleotides: 6. TCRdb keeps only in-frame clones here, not all; method: immunoSEQ multiplex PCR. Of 300,000 to 350,000 clones in the sample, around four fifths were seen once. Source: PBMCs, taken before ibrutinib treatment. The rearrangement joins TRBV6-5 to TRBJ1-1; 7 nucleotides match TRBD1. This clonotype originated in a human donor with chronic lymphocytic leukemia. The CDR3 DNA reads as TGTGCCAGCAGTTACGGTTTAGGACAGGTGAACACTGAAGCTTTCTTT. Translated: CASSYGLGQVNTEAFF.